These 6 T cell receptor beta chains share one sample of origin, sequenced in a study of neoadjuvant nivolumab and ipilimumab in lung cancer. Generated by immunoSEQ multiplex PCR, the TCRdb table keeps only in-frame clones and is missing some. Among some 27,000 clones listed, approximately 84% were seen once. The source was peripheral blood, collected before neoadjuvant nivolumab, alone or with ipilimumab. These receptors were collected from an adult with non-small cell lung cancer.

The rearrangement uses TRBV7-3 and TRBJ1-1; D is undetermined. Trimming cost V 5 bases and J 4 bases, with 11 bases left between them. The CDR3 has 13 residues. The germline V gene encodes CDR1 SGHTA and CDR2 FQGTGA. The CDR3 spells CASSEQGPTEAFF. CDR3 nucleotides: TGTGCCAGCAGCGAACAAGGGCCCACTGAAGCTTTCTTT.

This clone was counted a few times. J is TRBJ1-3 and V is TRBV10-3; 7 nucleotides agree with TRBD1. Germline V gives CDR1 ENHRY, CDR2 SYGVKD. After removal of 5 bases from V and 2 bases from J, the junction contained 12 bases not matched to a gene. The CDR3 runs 17 residues. CDR3 protein: CAISQTGRGKAGNTIYF. CDR3 DNA: TGTGCCATCAGTCAAACAGGCAGGGGGAAAGCTGGAAACACCATATATTTT.

This clone turned up a few times. The J gene is TRBJ2-7, the V gene TRBV5-4; possibly TRBD2 for D (5 bases). The germline V gene has CDR1 SGHNT and CDR2 YYREEE (reference sequence). With 3 bases removed from V and 0 bases from J, the gap between germline ends came to 10 bases. The CDR3 extends over 14 amino acids. The CDR3: CASSSLGSSYEQYF. The CDR3 DNA reads TGTGCCAGCAGCTCTCTAGGGAGCTCCTACGAGCAGTACTTC.

The chain couples TRBV11-3 to TRBJ1-6, with D maybe TRBD1 (5 bases). The V end was cut by 5 bases, the J end by 11 bases, with 16 bases between. The length of the CDR3 is 14 residues. Germline CDR1 SGHNT, CDR2 YENEEA. The chain's CDR3 is CASSASRWGAPLHF. In nucleotides, the CDR3 is TGTGCCAGCAGCGCAAGCAGGTGGGGGGCACCCCTCCACTTT.

This clone was counted between two and nine times. The genes are TRBV5-1 and TRBJ2-7; a weak D match, TRBD2 (5 bases). CDR1 SGHRS and CDR2 YFSETQ come from the germline V gene. There are 15 residues in the CDR3. V dropped 0 bases and J dropped 2 bases, with 12 bases sitting between them. CDR3 coding DNA: TGCGCCAGCAGCTTGGTGTCAGGAGGTACCTACGAGCAGTACTTC. Translating gives CASSLVSGGTYEQYF.

The chain couples TRBV18 to TRBJ2-2, with a possible D match to TRBD2 (7 bases). Germline assignment: CDR1 KGHSH and CDR2 LQKENI. V lost 1 base and J 3 bases, leaving 12 bases between the germline ends. This CDR3 region has 16 residues. CDR3 region: CASSPRRGLDTGELFF. The CDR3 coding sequence is TGTGCCAGCTCACCACGGCGGGGGCTCGACACCGGGGAGCTGTTTTTT.